These T cell receptor beta chains were read from a single sample in a study of control samples from healthy donors and cancer patients. TCRdb's table, derived via immunoSEQ multiplex PCR, lists solely in-frame clones and lacks some. The data contain some 71,000 clones, 89% of them singletons. The sequencing input was PBMCs. The receptors here all came from a man aged 60 to 75 with colorectal cancer. CDR3s include the opening cysteine and the closing phenylalanine or tryptophan. A D gene is named only where the DNA matches it firmly. Clone size is stated in some rows and not others, as once, few, many or a class when expanded.

TRBV12-3/TRBV12-4	12	.	.	TRBJ2-3	TGTGCCAGCAGTCTAAACCCAGATACGCAGTATTTT	CASSLNPDTQYF
TRBV5-1	14	.	.	TRBJ2-7	TGCGCCAGCAGCTTCGAACCAGAGCCCTACGAGCAGTACTTC	CASSFEPEPYEQYF
TRBV5-4	16	.	.	TRBJ2-2	TGTGCCAGCAGCTTGGGGGGCCCCCGGGACACCGGGGAGCTGTTTTTT	CASSLGGPRDTGELFF
TRBV4-1	14	.	.	TRBJ2-7	TGCGCCAGCAGCCAGACGCAGGCTCACTACGAGCAGTACTTC	CASSQTQAHYEQYF
TRBV3-1/TRBV3-2	17	.	TRBD2	TRBJ2-3	TGTGCCAGCAGCCTCTTAAGGACTAGCTCTAGCACAGATACGCAGTATTTT	CASSLLRTSSSTDTQYF
TRBV27	17	.	.	TRBJ1-5	TGTGCCAGCAGTTTATCCCCAGGGATTAATAGCAATCAGCCCCAGCATTTT	CASSLSPGINSNQPQHF
TRBV13	14	.	.	TRBJ2-3	TGTGCCAGCAGCTTTCGTTCCCGCACAGATACGCAGTATTTT	CASSFRSRTDTQYF
TRBV3-1/TRBV3-2	17	.	TRBD2	TRBJ2-3	TGTGCCAGCAGCCAGACTAGACTAGCGGGGTACTCAGATACGCAGTATTTT	CASSQTRLAGYSDTQYF
TRBV11-2	14	.	.	TRBJ1-5	TGTGCCAGCAGCCCCGACCCGACGGATCGGCCCCAGCATTTT	CASSPDPTDRPQHF
TRBV28	15	.	TRBD2	TRBJ2-1	TGTGCCAGCAGGTGGGGCGGGGGTTTATACAATGAGCAGTTCTTC	CASRWGGGLYNEQFF
TRBV3-1/TRBV3-2	14	.	TRBD1	TRBJ2-7	TGTGCCAGCAGCCAAAGACAGGGGGCTGGGGAGCAGTACTTC	CASSQRQGAGEQYF
TRBV5-1	14	.	TRBD1	TRBJ2-7	TGCGCCAGCAGCACAACAGGGGGTTACTACGAGCAGTACTTC	CASSTTGGYYEQYF
TRBV2	13	once	TRBD1	TRBJ2-3	TGTGCCAGCAGTCAACAGGGGGCGGATACGCAGTATTTT	CASSQQGADTQYF
TRBV19	13	.	.	TRBJ2-3	TGTGCCAGTAGTGGAACCAGGGTAGCTACGCAGTATTTT	CASSGTRVATQYF
TRBV25-1	15	.	.	TRBJ1-4	TGTGCCAGCAGTGGCCGAGGGGTCACTAATGAAAAACTGTTTTTT	CASSGRGVTNEKLFF
TRBV5-8	14	.	.	TRBJ2-4	TGTGCCAGCAGCCTAGGGTTGATTGAAAACATTCAGTACTTC	CASSLGLIENIQYF
TRBV14	17	.	TRBD2	TRBJ2-1	TGTGCCAGCAGCCGTGGACTAGCGGGGGCAAGGGGGAATGAGCAGTTCTTC	CASSRGLAGARGNEQFF
TRBV3-1/TRBV3-2	14	.	.	TRBJ2-1	TGTGCCAGCAGCCAAGATTTGGATGGGAATGAGCAGTTCTTC	CASSQDLDGNEQFF
TRBV6-1	14	.	TRBD2	TRBJ2-3	TGTGCCAGCAGGGGACTAGCGGGGACAGATACGCAGTATTTT	CASRGLAGTDTQYF
TRBV6-5	13	.	.	TRBJ1-1	TGTGCCAGCAGTTACTCGACTCAGACTGAAGCTTTCTTT	CASSYSTQTEAFF
TRBV7-9	14	.	TRBD2	TRBJ2-4	TGTGCCAGCAGCTTTAGCGGGGGGGCCGACATTCAGTACTTC	CASSFSGGADIQYF
TRBV9	16	.	.	TRBJ2-1	TGTGCCAGCAGCTCTTCCCCGGGGGAAGAGCTCAGTGAGCAGTTCTTC	CASSSSPGEELSEQFF
TRBV7-6	12	few	.	TRBJ2-1	TGTGCCAGCAGCTTGGGTAGCAATGAGCAGTTCTTC	CASSLGSNEQFF
TRBV6-6	19	few	TRBD1	TRBJ1-5	TGTGCCAGCAGCTCTCCCTACAGGGGGCTTTTAATAATCTGTCAGCCCCAGCATTTT	CASSSPYRGLLIICQPQHF
TRBV6-2/TRBV6-3	15	many	.	TRBJ1-5	TGTGCCAGCAGTTACTACGGAAATAGCAATCAGCCCCAGCATTTT	CASSYYGNSNQPQHF
TRBV4-2	15	.	.	TRBJ1-2	TGTGCCAGCAGCCAAGATCGTGGCAGGGACTATGGCTACACCTTC	CASSQDRGRDYGYTF
TRBV7-9	15	.	.	TRBJ1-4	TGTGCCAGCAGCACAGAAGGGGCAACTAATGAAAAACTGTTTTTT	CASSTEGATNEKLFF
TRBV25-1	15	.	.	TRBJ1-2	TGTGCCAGCAGTCCGGACGTTTGGGGCTACTATGGCTACACCTTC	CASSPDVWGYYGYTF
TRBV11-3	15	.	.	TRBJ2-6	TGTGCCAGCAGCTTAACGGGGGTTGGGGCCAACGTCCTGACTTTC	CASSLTGVGANVLTF
TRBV29-1	13	once	.	TRBJ1-2	TGCAGCGTTGAGGGCGGTGGGGGCTATGGCTACACCTTC	CSVEGGGGYGYTF
TRBV10-3	17	once	TRBD2	TRBJ2-1	TGTGCCATCAGTGACCCACGTGGTAGCGGGGACTACAATGAGCAGTTCTTC	CAISDPRGSGDYNEQFF
TRBV24-1	16	once	.	TRBJ2-1	TGTGCCACCAGCCACGGGGCCCCAGACGCCTACAATGAGCAGTTCTTC	CATSHGAPDAYNEQFF
TRBV7-9	14	.	.	TRBJ2-1	TGTGCCAGCAGCCCACCCGGCGCCTACAATGAGCAGTTCTTC	CASSPPGAYNEQFF
TRBV2	15	.	TRBD1	TRBJ2-1	TGTGCCAGCAGTCTGACAGGGGGCATATACAATGAGCAGTTCTTC	CASSLTGGIYNEQFF
TRBV5-4	11	.	.	TRBJ2-7	TGTGCCAGCCCCAATAGGGGGTCGGAGTACTTC	CASPNRGSEYF
TRBV5-5	16	.	.	TRBJ1-5	TGTGCCAGCACCTTGAGCCCCGGGGCTTGGAATCAGCCCCAGCATTTT	CASTLSPGAWNQPQHF
TRBV7-2	13	.	.	TRBJ2-1	TGTGCCAGCAGCTTAGGGCCGTACAATGAGCAGTTCTTC	CASSLGPYNEQFF
TRBV11-2	15	.	.	TRBJ1-2	TGTGCCAGCAGCTTAGTGTTGGACCTCAACTATGGCTACACCTTC	CASSLVLDLNYGYTF
TRBV5-1	15	.	.	TRBJ2-3	TGCGCCAGCAGCTACGACCACCCTAGCACAGATACGCAGTATTTT	CASSYDHPSTDTQYF
TRBV7-9	15	few	.	TRBJ1-2	TGTGCCAGCAGCTTAGGGGGACACTCCGGCTATGGCTACACCTTC	CASSLGGHSGYGYTF
TRBV20-1	10	.	.	TRBJ2-1	TGCAGTGCTAAAGAAGGGGAGCAGTTCTTC	CSAKEGEQFF
TRBV10-1	19	.	TRBD1	TRBJ2-2	TGCGCCAGCAGTGCCCGGGACAGAGCCCTTATCGCGAACACCGGGGAGCTGTTTTTT	CASSARDRALIANTGELFF